These T cell receptor beta chains were read from a single sample in a study of T cell responses to AZD1222 COVID-19 vaccine. The assay was immunoSEQ multiplex PCR, and TCRdb's table has in-frame clones only and misses some. Here the sample spans about 130,000 clones, more than 80% being singletons. The input for sequencing was peripheral blood, taken on day 0 of AZD1222 vaccination. These receptor sequences come from an adult in good health. The CDR3 runs from the conserved cysteine through the conserved F or W. A D gene is named only where the DNA matches it firmly. For some rows the clone size is stated as once, few or many, or as a class when expanded; others skip it.

d_call clone_size j_call v_call cdr3_aa cdr3_nt
. few TRBJ2-7 TRBV28 CASSPQRQTYEQYF TGTGCCAGCAGTCCCCAAAGGCAGACCTACGAGCAGTACTTC
. . TRBJ1-5 TRBV27 CASSLNGARSQPQHF TGTGCCAGCAGCCTTAACGGGGCTAGGAGTCAGCCCCAGCATTTT
. . TRBJ1-3 TRBV28 CASSPPGPGDSGNTIYF TGTGCCAGCAGTCCCCCTGGCCCAGGTGACTCTGGAAACACCATATATTTT
. . TRBJ1-3 TRBV6-6 CASSYSSSGSGNTIYF TGTGCCAGCAGTTACTCGTCTTCTGGCTCTGGAAACACCATATATTTT
. few TRBJ1-2 TRBV2 CASSLDRTNYGYTF TGTGCCAGCAGTTTAGACAGGACCAACTATGGCTACACCTTC
. . TRBJ2-7 TRBV2 CASSPGPLGEQYF TGTGCCAGCAGTCCTGGCCCCCTCGGGGAGCAGTACTTC
. . TRBJ1-5 TRBV5-1 CASSWEGGSNQPQHF TGCGCCAGCAGCTGGGAAGGGGGGAGCAATCAGCCCCAGCATTTT
TRBD1 . TRBJ2-5 TRBV6-5 CAGSIRGRETQYF TGTGCCGGCAGCATCAGGGGGCGGGAGACCCAGTACTTC
. once TRBJ1-5 TRBV27 CASSRAGVLGPQHF TGTGCCAGCTCGAGAGCGGGAGTACTGGGGCCCCAGCATTTT
. once TRBJ2-1 TRBV6-6 CASSPTGNEQFF TGTGCCAGCAGCCCCACAGGAAATGAGCAGTTCTTC
TRBD1 . TRBJ1-1 TRBV6-6 CASRRGQGTMNTEAFF TGTGCCAGCAGACGAGGACAGGGGACGATGAACACTGAAGCTTTCTTT
. . TRBJ1-2 TRBV5-1 CASSLVGREDGYTF TGCGCCAGCAGCTTGGTAGGCAGGGAGGATGGCTACACCTTC
. . TRBJ1-1 TRBV5-4 CASSPGRLDSRRTEAFF TGTGCCAGCAGTCCCGGACGTTTGGACAGCCGCCGCACTGAAGCTTTCTTT
TRBD1 . TRBJ1-5 TRBV28 CASSLGTGVRNQPQHF TGTGCCAGCAGTTTAGGGACAGGGGTTAGGAATCAGCCCCAGCATTTT
. . TRBJ1-5 TRBV7-8 CASSLAQDDLISQPQHF TGTGCCAGCAGCTTAGCTCAGGACGATTTGATCAGTCAGCCCCAGCATTTT
. . TRBJ1-5 TRBV28 CASRPGYPQPQHF TGTGCCAGCAGGCCAGGGTATCCTCAGCCCCAGCATTTT
. few TRBJ2-7 TRBV4-1 CASSQEEQLIDEQYF TGCGCCAGCAGCCAAGAGGAACAGCTCATCGACGAGCAGTACTTC
. . TRBJ2-5 TRBV7-9 CASSFQETQYF TGTGCCAGCAGCTTCCAAGAGACCCAGTACTTC
. few TRBJ1-1 TRBV18 CASSPQGVTNTEAFF TGTGCCAGCTCACCCCAAGGGGTAACGAACACTGAAGCTTTCTTT
. . TRBJ1-3 TRBV5-1 CASSSVSRDSGNTIYF TGCGCCAGCAGCTCCGTCAGCAGAGACTCTGGAAACACCATATATTTT
. . TRBJ1-5 TRBV19 CASSSGVPQPQHF TGTGCCAGTAGTTCAGGGGTTCCTCAGCCCCAGCATTTT
TRBD1 . TRBJ2-7 TRBV7-9 CASSLDGDRDEQYF TGTGCCAGCAGCTTAGATGGGGACAGGGACGAGCAGTACTTC
TRBD1 once TRBJ1-2 TRBV5-6 CASSPRQGSYTF TGTGCCAGCAGCCCGCGACAGGGTAGCTACACCTTC
. . TRBJ1-4 TRBV5-4 CASSFNRDLGEKLFF TGTGCCAGCAGTTTTAACCGGGACTTAGGGGAAAAACTGTTTTTT
. . TRBJ1-5 TRBV7-3 CASSTGQPGQPQHF TGTGCCAGCAGCACCGGACAGCCCGGTCAGCCCCAGCATTTT
. . TRBJ2-7 TRBV3-1/TRBV3-2 CASSPQGQAPYEQYF TGTGCCAGCAGCCCCCAGGGTCAAGCCCCCTACGAGCAGTACTTC
TRBD1 . TRBJ2-7 TRBV6-1 CASSSQGARYEQYF TGTGCCAGCAGTTCCCAGGGGGCGCGATACGAGCAGTACTTC
TRBD1 . TRBJ1-1 TRBV27 CASSLRVGQGNTEAFF TGTGCCAGCAGTTTAAGAGTGGGACAGGGGAACACTGAAGCTTTCTTT
. . TRBJ2-2 TRBV5-1 CASSLVGYGGTGELFF TGCGCCAGCAGCTTGGTGGGCTACGGGGGCACCGGGGAGCTGTTTTTT
TRBD2 . TRBJ2-2 TRBV30 CAWSSGGAVGELFF TGTGCCTGGAGTAGCGGGGGGGCTGTCGGGGAGCTGTTTTTT
TRBD1 few TRBJ2-7 TRBV7-9 CASSLEMTGESYEQYF TGTGCCAGCAGCTTAGAGATGACAGGGGAGTCCTACGAGCAGTACTTC
. . TRBJ2-7 TRBV12-3/TRBV12-4 CASSLSEGYEQYF TGTGCCAGCAGTTTAAGTGAAGGGTACGAGCAGTACTTC
. . TRBJ1-1 TRBV30 CAWSLGFSLNTEAFF TGTGCCTGGAGTCTAGGGTTTTCCTTGAACACTGAAGCTTTCTTT
. . TRBJ1-2 TRBV24-1 CATSDRQGPTGYTF TGTGCCACCAGTGACCGGCAGGGGCCGACGGGCTACACCTTC
. . TRBJ1-1 TRBV3-1/TRBV3-2 CASSQEGGAFF TGTGCCAGCAGCCAAGAAGGAGGAGCTTTCTTT
. . TRBJ1-4 TRBV2 CASNRGEEKLFF TGTGCCAGCAATAGGGGAGAAGAAAAACTGTTTTTT
. . TRBJ1-5 TRBV2 CASSVEQVNQPQHF TGTGCCAGCAGTGTGGAACAGGTCAATCAGCCCCAGCATTTT
TRBD1 . TRBJ2-1 TRBV7-8 CASSFSRDSEQFF TGTGCCAGCAGCTTTAGCAGGGACAGTGAGCAGTTCTTC
TRBD1 . TRBJ1-4 TRBV10-2 CASSESPGQGRGVGANEKLFF TGCGCCAGCAGTGAGTCCCCAGGACAGGGGCGAGGTGTGGGGGCTAATGAAAAACTGTTTTTT
. . TRBJ2-2 TRBV7-9 CASSLTQGSGELFF TGTGCCAGCAGCTTAACACAGGGCTCCGGGGAGCTGTTTTTT
TRBD1 . TRBJ1-4 TRBV28 CASRSLTGANEKLFF TGTGCCAGCAGGTCCCTGACAGGGGCTAATGAAAAACTGTTTTTT